The rows below give T cell receptor beta chains drawn from one sample of a study of OX40 agonist ivuxolimab in advanced cancers. Repertoires were generated with immunoSEQ multiplex PCR, while TCRdb's copy carries only in-frame clones and drops some. Of under 25,000 clones listed, just over 85% are singletons. Sequenced material: CD4+ or CD8+ T cells sorted from blood, taken in a trial of the OX40 agonist ivuxolimab. All receptors come from an adult with an advanced solid tumor such as melanoma, head and neck, liver or kidney cancer. CDR3s include the opening cysteine and the closing phenylalanine or tryptophan. D genes are given only for firm matches. Some rows mark clone size as missing; the rest say once, few, many or name a class of expanded clone.

CDR3nt | CDR3aa | abundance | v_gene | d_gene | j_gene
TGCGCCAGCAGCCAAGATCCTGACCGCCACCACTACGAGCAGTACTTC | CASSQDPDRHHYEQYF | once | TRBV4-1 | - | TRBJ2-7
TGCGCCAGCAAGTGGGACAACCCCTACGAGCAGTACTTC | CASKWDNPYEQYF | - | TRBV5-1 | - | TRBJ2-7
TGTGCCATCAGTGCGGGGACAGGACAGAGCTCCTACGAGCAGTACTTC | CAISAGTGQSSYEQYF | - | TRBV10-3 | TRBD1 | TRBJ2-7
TGCGCCAGCAGCCAAGGTCAGGGGGATGAGCAGTTCTTC | CASSQGQGDEQFF | - | TRBV4-1 | TRBD1 | TRBJ2-1
TGTGCCAGCAGCCGCGGGACTCCCTACACTGAAGCTTTCTTT | CASSRGTPYTEAFF | - | TRBV27 | - | TRBJ1-1
TGCGCCAGCAGCCTTAGCGGGAATGAGCAGTTCTTC | CASSLSGNEQFF | - | TRBV4-1 | TRBD2 | TRBJ2-1
TGCGCCAGCAGCTTTGGGGTCTATGAGCAGTTCTTC | CASSFGVYEQFF | once | TRBV5-1 | - | TRBJ2-1
TGTGCCAGCAGTTATTTAAGGGGCGCGGATGAAAAACTGTTTTTT | CASSYLRGADEKLFF | once | TRBV6-5 | - | TRBJ1-4
TGCGCCAGCAGTCATGACCCCTGGGGCACTGAAGCTTTCTTT | CASSHDPWGTEAFF | - | TRBV10-1 | - | TRBJ1-1
TGTGCCTGGAGTAACCGGGGCACTGAAGCTTTCTTT | CAWSNRGTEAFF | few | TRBV30 | - | TRBJ1-1
TGTGCCAGCAGCCTCCGGCAGGAGGCGCAAGGCTACACCTTC | CASSLRQEAQGYTF | once | TRBV7-9 | - | TRBJ1-2
TGTGCCAGCTCACCACGGGACAGGGGTCACCAAGAGACCCAGTACTTC | CASSPRDRGHQETQYF | - | TRBV18 | TRBD1 | TRBJ2-5
TGTGCCAGCAGCTATCGCGGACAGGGGGCCTACGAGCAGTACTTC | CASSYRGQGAYEQYF | - | TRBV7-2 | TRBD1 | TRBJ2-7
TGTGCCAGCTCACTGCCGGGACCCAGCTCCTATAATTCACCCCTCCACTTT | CASSLPGPSSYNSPLHF | - | TRBV18 | - | TRBJ1-6
TGTGCCACCCCCGGGGTCGCAGATACGCAGTATTTT | CATPGVADTQYF | - | TRBV2 | - | TRBJ2-3
TGCGCCAGCACCTCCGGGACAGGGGGGCGAGGCTACCAAGAGACCCAGTACTTC | CASTSGTGGRGYQETQYF | - | TRBV10-1 | TRBD1 | TRBJ2-5
TGTGCCAGCAGTTTATTCCCCGACGGGAACACTGAAGCTTTCTTT | CASSLFPDGNTEAFF | - | TRBV27 | - | TRBJ1-1
TGTGCCACCAGCAGATGGGAGGGGGGGCCCAACCAAGAGACCCAGTACTTC | CATSRWEGGPNQETQYF | - | TRBV15 | - | TRBJ2-5
TGTGCCAGAAGCTTACACACCGGGTCAACCGAAGCCCCCATGAACACTGAAGCTTTCTTT | CARSLHTGSTEAPMNTEAFF | - | TRBV5-3 | - | TRBJ1-1
TGTGCCAGCAGCTTAGCTCCGGGACTATTAGAGGACAATGAGCAGTTCTTC | CASSLAPGLLEDNEQFF | - | TRBV7-9 | TRBD2 | TRBJ2-1
TGTGCCTGGAGATGGGGGCCGAACACTGAAGCTTTCTTT | CAWRWGPNTEAFF | - | TRBV30 | - | TRBJ1-1
TGTGCCAGCAGCTTAACAGACATGAACACTGAAGCTTTCTTT | CASSLTDMNTEAFF | - | TRBV13 | - | TRBJ1-1
TGTGCCAGCAGCTTGGGGTGGCGGACGGCTGATGAAAAACTGTTTTTT | CASSLGWRTADEKLFF | - | TRBV5-6 | - | TRBJ1-4
TGTGCCTGGAGTAGGCCCCCCGGCACTGAAGCTTTCTTT | CAWSRPPGTEAFF | - | TRBV30 | - | TRBJ1-1
TGTGCCACCAGCAGCCAGACAGAAGCCGAAAAACTGTTTTTT | CATSSQTEAEKLFF | - | TRBV15 | - | TRBJ1-4
TGCAGCGTTTTTACAGGGGACACTGAAGCTTTCTTT | CSVFTGDTEAFF | - | TRBV29-1 | TRBD1 | TRBJ1-1
TGCGCCAGCAGCCCGGAGGGAGGAAGCTATGGCTACACCTTC | CASSPEGGSYGYTF | - | TRBV5-1 | - | TRBJ1-2
TGTGCCAGCAGGACCGGGACTAGCGCTTACAATGAGCAGTTCTTC | CASRTGTSAYNEQFF | - | TRBV7-9 | TRBD2 | TRBJ2-1
TGTGCCAGCAGTGATTCAGGGACAGCCTACAATCAGCCCCAGCATTTT | CASSDSGTAYNQPQHF | once | TRBV2 | TRBD1 | TRBJ1-5
TGTGCCAGCAGACATGGGCTTCGGACCCAGTACTTC | CASRHGLRTQYF | - | TRBV13 | - | TRBJ2-5
TGTGCCAGCAGTTTCGGGACCTACGAGCAGTACTTC | CASSFGTYEQYF | - | TRBV28 | - | TRBJ2-7
TGTGCCAGCAGCCTCGGGACTTCCACAGATACGCAGTATTTT | CASSLGTSTDTQYF | few | TRBV11-2 | - | TRBJ2-3
TGCGCCAGCAGCCATCGTGTTCGGGGGTTAGACACTGAAGCTTTCTTT | CASSHRVRGLDTEAFF | - | TRBV5-1 | - | TRBJ1-1
TGCAGCGTTGAAGGCGGCGGGAGGGGCAATGAGCAGTTCTTC | CSVEGGGRGNEQFF | - | TRBV29-1 | TRBD2 | TRBJ2-1
TGTGCCAGCAGCCAAGGGGGCACTGAAGCTTTCTTT | CASSQGGTEAFF | - | TRBV13 | - | TRBJ1-1
TGTGCCAGCACCGAGGGACCGGCGACTTTCTTT | CASTEGPATFF | - | TRBV27 | - | TRBJ1-1
TGTGCCAGCAGTGAAGCCGGGGAAAGGAACACTGAAGCTTTCTTT | CASSEAGERNTEAFF | - | TRBV6-1 | - | TRBJ1-1
TGTGCCAGCAGCCTTTTAGGCCTGGGACAGGGGGCTTCCGGCTACACCTTC | CASSLLGLGQGASGYTF | - | TRBV5-6 | TRBD1 | TRBJ1-2
TGTGCCAGCAGTGAAGTGCCTCTTTACGAGCAGTACTTC | CASSEVPLYEQYF | - | TRBV6-1 | - | TRBJ2-7
TGTGCCAGCAGCCCAGGGACCGCGGCAGATACGCAGTATTTT | CASSPGTAADTQYF | large | TRBV11-2 | - | TRBJ2-3
TGTGCCAGCAGCCCAGGGACAGTTATCGACGAGCAGTACTTC | CASSPGTVIDEQYF | large | TRBV11-2 | TRBD1 | TRBJ2-7
TGTGCCAGCAGCCTAACCACAGGGGGCAGGACTGAAGCTTTCTTT | CASSLTTGGRTEAFF | - | TRBV5-6 | TRBD1 | TRBJ1-1
TGTGCCAGCAGCTGGGCGAACACTGAAGCTTTCTTT | CASSWANTEAFF | - | TRBV5-4 | - | TRBJ1-1
TGTGCCAGCAGTTTAAGGACAGGGGCATCCGGGGAGCTGTTTTTT | CASSLRTGASGELFF | - | TRBV7-8 | TRBD1 | TRBJ2-2
TGTGCCAGCAGCCCGCTGGGGGCAGGGACCTACAATGAGCAGTTCTTC | CASSPLGAGTYNEQFF | - | TRBV7-8 | - | TRBJ2-1
TGTGCCAGCAGCTTAGGGGACAGGTCTATCCGCGAGCAGTACTTC | CASSLGDRSIREQYF | - | TRBV7-9 | TRBD1 | TRBJ2-7
TGTGCCAGCAGCTTAACAACCAATAATTCACCCCTCCACTTT | CASSLTTNNSPLHF | - | TRBV7-2 | - | TRBJ1-6
TGTGCCAGCAGTTACTACAGCGTGACTGGGGCCAACGTCCTGACTTTC | CASSYYSVTGANVLTF | - | TRBV6-5 | - | TRBJ2-6
TGTGCCAGCAGTCCCATCGACAGGGGGGTCTACGAGCAGTACTTC | CASSPIDRGVYEQYF | - | TRBV27 | TRBD1 | TRBJ2-7
TGTGCCAGCAGCTTGGAAGGTCTGCCGGGGAATGAGCAGTTCTTC | CASSLEGLPGNEQFF | - | TRBV5-5 | - | TRBJ2-1
TGTGCCAGCTCACCTGATCGGGGACTTGGAAACACCATATATTTT | CASSPDRGLGNTIYF | - | TRBV18 | - | TRBJ1-3
TGTGCCAGCAGCTTGCCAGGGGGGTACGAGCAGTACTTC | CASSLPGGYEQYF | - | TRBV5-6 | - | TRBJ2-7
TGTGCCAGCAGCTTAGGAGGGTACGTCGGCGGCTACACCTTC | CASSLGGYVGGYTF | once | TRBV7-9 | - | TRBJ1-2
TGTGCCAGCAGCTTAGAAGGGATCGAGCAGTACTTC | CASSLEGIEQYF | - | TRBV7-6 | - | TRBJ2-7